The 12 T cell receptor beta chains below were found in one sample sequenced in a study of spatial heterogeneity in lung cancer. Notes on the study in general: Expanded alpha and beta TCR counts within tumors tracked tumor mutation counts.

Specified time point: sample taken at primary tumor resection. TCRdb itself ran the 5' RACE reads through MiXCR, one entry per CDR3 protein. The sample lists about 9,600 distinct CDR3 sequences; approximately 12% were seen once. These TCRs are of unknown antigen specificity. The starting material was lung tumor tissue, obtained at surgery. The receptor source for this set is a male donor with early-stage non-small cell lung cancer.

This clonotype was counted a few times. With the library built for alpha chains, this beta chain is off target and its frequency is not meaningful. This chain joins TRBV7-6 and TRBJ1-6; no clear D gene. The CDR3 totals 14 residues. The V end lost 5 bases, the J end lost 7 bases, and 12 bases lay between the germline ends. CDR1 and CDR2 (germline): SGHVS, FNYEAQ. As DNA, the CDR3 is TGTGCCAGCAGCACCGGGCCGGGGAATTCACCCCTCCACTTT. Protein: CASSTGPGNSPLHF.

This clonotype was detected only a few times. For a library built for alpha chains, this beta chain is a stray read; little rests on its size. This chain uses TRBV12-3 or TRBV12-4 with TRBJ1-1; maybe TRBD1 (6 bases). The length of the CDR3 is 16 residues. The ends were cut back, 6 bases at V and 2 bases at J, with 19 bases in the middle. The DNA for the CDR3 is TGTGCCAGCAGCCCTCCTGGGGGGGGCCCAAACACTGAAGCTTTCTTT. Translation: CASSPPGGGPNTEAFF.

This clonotype was detected ten times or more. This beta chain is off target for a library built for alpha chains, so its abundance means little. The chain has TRBV28 and TRBJ2-7; the D gene could be TRBD1 or TRBD2 (5 bases each). Trimming cost V 4 bases and J 2 bases, with 24 bases left between them. Germline CDR1 and CDR2: MDHEN and SYDVKM. This CDR3 is 18 amino acids long. CDR3 residues: CASSYFPGRGEKPYEQYF. The CDR3 region has the DNA TGTGCCAGCAGTTACTTCCCGGGACGTGGAGAAAAACCCTACGAGCAGTACTTC.

This clonotype was found many times. For a library built for alpha chains, this beta chain is a stray read; little rests on its size. The chain carries TRBV14 and TRBJ1-6; D gene uncertain. The V gene lost 3 bases and the J gene lost 6 bases, with 15 bases spanning the gap. The germline V gene has CDR1 SGHDN and CDR2 FVKESK. The CDR3 is 16 residues long. CDR3 bases: TGTGCCAGCAGCCAGGGCGGAACAAATCTTAATTCACCCCTCCACTTT. It is translated as CASSQGGTNLNSPLHF. Based on the CDR3 plus reference TRBV14 and TRBJ1-6, the full variable domain is EAGVTQFPSHSVIEKGQTVTLRCDPISGHDNLYWYRRVMGKEIKFLLHFVKESKQDESGMPNNRFLAERTGGTYSTLKVQPAELEDSGVYFCASSQGGTNLNSPLHFGNGTRLTVT.

To note about this clonotype: The library was prepared for alpha chains; this beta chain is a stray read, so its frequency means little. The chain employs TRBV7-9 and TRBJ2-5; TRBD1 is a possible D gene (6 bases). The CDR3 extends over 14 amino acids. V lost 5 bases and J 5 bases, leaving 15 bases between the germline ends. In germline, CDR1 is SEHNR, CDR2 FQNEAQ (reference sequence). Here the CDR3 reads CASSPTGFFETQYF. The CDR3 nucleotides read TGTGCCAGCAGCCCTACAGGGTTCTTCGAGACCCAGTACTTC.

This clonotype has only a few counts. This beta chain is an unintended read in a library built for alpha chains; its size means little. V gene TRBV7-2 combines with J gene TRBJ2-1, with 7 bases fitting TRBD2. Trimming took 1 base from V and 0 from J; bases not matched to a gene: 9. Germline loops: CDR1 SGHTA, CDR2 FQGNSA. The CDR3 spans 18 residues. Here the CDR3 reads CASSLDRLAERSYNEQFF. DNA for the CDR3: TGTGCCAGCAGCTTAGATCGCCTAGCGGAGCGCTCCTACAATGAGCAGTTCTTC.

Many counts were recorded for this clonotype. This beta chain is a stray read from a library made for alpha chains; its abundance is not meaningful. This chain uses TRBV12-3 or TRBV12-4 with TRBJ2-1; TRBD2 matches 9 bases. J gave up 2 bases and V 1 base, and 15 bases lay outside the gene matches. The CDR3 consists of 20 residues. This CDR3 is CASSLGFSSGIPRAYNEQFF. CDR3 sequence (DNA): TGTGCCAGCAGTTTAGGGTTTTCTAGCGGGATCCCCAGGGCCTACAATGAGCAGTTCTTC.

Comment on this clonotype: Little can be read into the size of this beta chain, an off-target read in a library designed for alpha chains. The chain employs TRBV29-1 and TRBJ2-1, with D possibly TRBD1 on 5 matching bases. The germline V gene encodes CDR1 SQVTM and CDR2 ANQGSEA. V was shortened by 7 bases and J by 7 bases, with 14 bases between the two germline ends. The length of the CDR3 is 12 residues. In DNA, the CDR3 is TGCAGCGCCCTAGGGGTGCCTAATGAGCAGTTCTTC. Translated, it gives CSALGVPNEQFF.

This clonotype was seen repeatedly, ten times or more. This beta chain is an unintended read in a library built for alpha chains; its size means little. V and J are TRBV7-2 and TRBJ2-7; 13 positions match TRBD2. Germline loops: CDR1 SGHTA, CDR2 FQGNSA. Trimming removed 1 base from V and 6 bases from J; junction bases left unmatched: 6. The CDR3 runs to 16 residues. The CDR3: CASSLGGGLAGVEQYF. CDR3 nucleotides: TGTGCCAGCAGCTTAGGGGGCGGACTAGCGGGAGTCGAGCAGTACTTC.

Many counts were recorded for this clonotype. This beta chain appears as a stray read in a library generated for alpha chains; its size is not informative. The chain uses TRBV18 and TRBJ1-5; D is unresolved. The CDR3 extends over 14 amino acids. V lost 5 bases to trimming and J lost 2 bases, with 10 bases between them. The germline V gene encodes CDR1 KGHSH and CDR2 LQKENI. In DNA form, the CDR3 reads TGTGCCAGCTCATTAAGGAGGGGCAATCAGCCCCAGCATTTT. Translation gives CASSLRRGNQPQHF.

By sample fraction, this clonotype is medium-sized. This beta chain slipped into a library made for alpha chains as a stray read, so its size is not meaningful. The chain is built from TRBV19 and TRBJ1-2, with 10 nucleotides matching TRBD1. Trimming removed 5 bases from V and 4 bases from J; junction bases left unmatched: 4. The CDR3 runs 14 residues. Germline V gene lookup returns CDR1 LNHDA and CDR2 SQIVND (reference sequence). CDR3 DNA: TGTGCCAGTAGTTCTCGGACAGGGGGCTATGGCTACACCTTC. The encoded protein is CASSSRTGGYGYTF.

This clonotype appeared many times. The library was designed around alpha chains, so this beta chain is a stray read whose abundance carries little weight. This chain uses TRBV7-2 with TRBJ1-3; maybe TRBD1 (6 bases). V lost 6 bases and J lost 2, with 14 bases in between. Germline CDR1 reads SGHTA; CDR2 reads FQGNSA. This CDR3 spans 15 amino acids. The CDR3 DNA reads TGTGCCAGCAGTTGGGGGCAGGCTGCTGGAAACACCATATATTTT. Translated, it gives CASSWGQAAGNTIYF.